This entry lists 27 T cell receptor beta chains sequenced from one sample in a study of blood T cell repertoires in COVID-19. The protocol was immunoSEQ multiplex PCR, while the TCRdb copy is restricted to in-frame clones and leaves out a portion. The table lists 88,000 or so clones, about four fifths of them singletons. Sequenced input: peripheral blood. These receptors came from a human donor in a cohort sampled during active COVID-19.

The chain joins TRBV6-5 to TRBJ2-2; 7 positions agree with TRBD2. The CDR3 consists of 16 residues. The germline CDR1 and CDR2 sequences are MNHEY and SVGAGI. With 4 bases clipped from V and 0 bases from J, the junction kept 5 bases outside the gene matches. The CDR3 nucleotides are TGTGCCAGCAGTTCACTTGCGGGAGCGAACACCGGGGAGCTGTTTTTT. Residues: CASSSLAGANTGELFF.

The CDR3 loop is CATSDLRAFGSANTDTQYF. In DNA, the CDR3 is TGTGCCACCAGTGACCTGAGGGCATTTGGCAGCGCGAACACAGATACGCAGTATTTT. The gene calls are TRBV24-1 and TRBJ2-3, with D maybe TRBD2 (5 bases). This CDR3 comprises 19 residues. The V gene lost 4 bases and the J gene lost 2 bases, with 24 bases spanning the gap. Germline CDR1 is KGHDR and CDR2 is SFDVKD.

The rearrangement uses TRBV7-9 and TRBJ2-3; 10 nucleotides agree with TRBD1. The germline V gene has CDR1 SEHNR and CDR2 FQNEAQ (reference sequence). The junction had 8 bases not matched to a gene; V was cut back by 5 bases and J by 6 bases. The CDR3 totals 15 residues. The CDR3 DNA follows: TGTGCCAGCAGCCGAGCGGGACAGGGGCCGGATACGCAGTATTTT. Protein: CASSRAGQGPDTQYF. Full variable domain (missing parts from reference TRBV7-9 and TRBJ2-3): DTGVSQNPRHKITKRGQNVTFRCDPISEHNRLYWYRQTLGQGPEFLTYFQNEAQLEKSRLLSDRFSAERPKGSFSTLEIQRTEQGDSAMYLCASSRAGQGPDTQYFGPGTRLTVL.

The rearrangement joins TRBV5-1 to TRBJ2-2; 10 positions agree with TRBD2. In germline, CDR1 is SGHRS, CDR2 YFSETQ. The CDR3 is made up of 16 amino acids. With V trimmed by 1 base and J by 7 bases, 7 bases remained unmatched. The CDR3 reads CASSLSSSGRDGELFF. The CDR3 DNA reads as TGCGCCAGCAGCTTGTCCTCTAGCGGGAGAGACGGGGAGCTGTTTTTT.

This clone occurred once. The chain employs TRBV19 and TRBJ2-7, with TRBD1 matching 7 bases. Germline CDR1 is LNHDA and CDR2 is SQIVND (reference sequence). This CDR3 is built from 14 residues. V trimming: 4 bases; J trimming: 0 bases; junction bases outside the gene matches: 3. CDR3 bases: TGTGCCAGTAGTACAACAGGGGTCTCCTACGAGCAGTACTTC. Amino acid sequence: CASSTTGVSYEQYF.

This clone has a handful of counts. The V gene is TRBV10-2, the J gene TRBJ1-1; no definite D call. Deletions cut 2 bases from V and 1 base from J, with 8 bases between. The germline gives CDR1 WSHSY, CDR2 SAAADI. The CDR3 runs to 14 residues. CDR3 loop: CASSEEVSNTEAFF. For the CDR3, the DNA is TGCGCCAGCAGTGAGGAGGTCTCGAACACTGAAGCTTTCTTT.

In nucleotides, the CDR3 is TGCGCCAGCAGCCCCGGATGGGGGGGTGGGGATACGCAGTATTTT. Its protein product is CASSPGWGGGDTQYF. The chain employs TRBV5-1 and TRBJ2-3, with 7 bases identical to TRBD2. In germline, CDR1 is SGHRS, CDR2 YFSETQ. This CDR3 contains 15 residues. V gave up 4 bases and J gave up 6 bases; unmatched junction bases: 11.

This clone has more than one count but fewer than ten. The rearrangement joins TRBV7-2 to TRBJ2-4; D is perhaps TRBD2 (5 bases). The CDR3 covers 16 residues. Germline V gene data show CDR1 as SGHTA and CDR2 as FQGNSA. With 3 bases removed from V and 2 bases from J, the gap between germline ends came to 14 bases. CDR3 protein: CASSLTRAGTKNIQYF. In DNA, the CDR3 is TGTGCCAGCAGCTTGACCCGGGCCGGGACCAAAAACATTCAGTACTTC.

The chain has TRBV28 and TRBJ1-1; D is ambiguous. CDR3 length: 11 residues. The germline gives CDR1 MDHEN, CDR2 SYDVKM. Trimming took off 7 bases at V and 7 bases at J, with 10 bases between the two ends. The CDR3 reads CASNINREAFF. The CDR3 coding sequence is TGTGCCAGCAACATTAACCGTGAAGCTTTCTTT.

The CDR3 region is CASSINAPGLAGGQDEQYF. The CDR3 DNA reads TGTGCCAGCTCAATCAACGCGCCGGGACTAGCGGGAGGGCAAGACGAGCAGTACTTC. This chain uses TRBV18 with TRBJ2-7; 16 bases align to TRBD2. Germline V lookup: CDR1 KGHSH, CDR2 LQKENI. Trimming at V came to 5 bases and at J to 5 bases, leaving 15 bases not matched to a gene. The CDR3 has 19 residues.

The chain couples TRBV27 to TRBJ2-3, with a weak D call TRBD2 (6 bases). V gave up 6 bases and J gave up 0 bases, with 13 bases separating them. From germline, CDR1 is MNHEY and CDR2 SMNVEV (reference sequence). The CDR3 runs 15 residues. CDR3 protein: CASSPDGTSTDTQYF. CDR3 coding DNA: TGTGCCAGCAGCCCGGACGGGACTAGCACAGATACGCAGTATTTT.

CDR3 loop: CASRVTGGGGETGELFF. CDR3 coding DNA: TGTGCCAGCCGCGTGACAGGGGGCGGAGGGGAGACCGGGGAGCTGTTTTTT. V usage is TRBV5-8 and J usage is TRBJ2-2, with 10 bases lining up with TRBD1. CDR1 is SGHTS, CDR2 YDEGEE, per germline. This CDR3 is built from 17 residues. V shed 7 bases, J shed 5 bases, and the junction held 14 bases outside the gene matches.

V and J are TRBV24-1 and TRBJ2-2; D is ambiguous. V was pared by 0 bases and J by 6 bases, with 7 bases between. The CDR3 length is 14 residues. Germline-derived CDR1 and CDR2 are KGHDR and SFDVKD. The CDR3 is CATSDLISAGELFF. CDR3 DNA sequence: TGTGCCACCAGTGATTTGATTTCGGCCGGGGAGCTGTTTTTT.

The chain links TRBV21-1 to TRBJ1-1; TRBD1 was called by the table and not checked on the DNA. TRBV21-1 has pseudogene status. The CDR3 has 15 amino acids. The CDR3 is CASRADRGTHTEAFF. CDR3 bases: TGTGCCAGCAGAGCGGACAGGGGGACGCACACTGAAGCTTTCTTT.

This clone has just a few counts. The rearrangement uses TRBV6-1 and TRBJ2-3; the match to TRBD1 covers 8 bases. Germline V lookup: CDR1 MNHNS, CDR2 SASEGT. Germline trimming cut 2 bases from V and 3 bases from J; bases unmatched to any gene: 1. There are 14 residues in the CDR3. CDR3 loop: CASSEWTGTDTQYF. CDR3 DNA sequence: TGTGCCAGCAGTGAATGGACAGGGACAGATACGCAGTATTTT.

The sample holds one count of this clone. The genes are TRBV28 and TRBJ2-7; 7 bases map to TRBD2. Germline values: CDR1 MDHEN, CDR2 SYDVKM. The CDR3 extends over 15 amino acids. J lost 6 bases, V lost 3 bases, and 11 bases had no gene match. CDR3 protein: CASSLGGRARFEQYF. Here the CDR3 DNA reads TGTGCCAGCAGTTTGGGAGGGAGGGCCCGATTCGAGCAGTACTTC.

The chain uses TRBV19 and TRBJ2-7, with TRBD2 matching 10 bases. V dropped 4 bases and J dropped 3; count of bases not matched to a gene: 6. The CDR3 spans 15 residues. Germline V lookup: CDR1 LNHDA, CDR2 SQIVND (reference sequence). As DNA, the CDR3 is TGTGCCAGTAGTAAGCGGACTAGCGGAGTCTACGAGCAGTACTTC. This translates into CASSKRTSGVYEQYF.

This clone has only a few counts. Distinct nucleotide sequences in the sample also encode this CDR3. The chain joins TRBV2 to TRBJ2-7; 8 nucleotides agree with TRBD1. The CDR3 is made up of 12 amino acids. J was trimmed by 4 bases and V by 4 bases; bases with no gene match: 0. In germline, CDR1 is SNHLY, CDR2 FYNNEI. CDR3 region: CASSGQGYEQYF. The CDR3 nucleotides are TGTGCCAGCAGTGGACAGGGGTACGAGCAGTACTTC.

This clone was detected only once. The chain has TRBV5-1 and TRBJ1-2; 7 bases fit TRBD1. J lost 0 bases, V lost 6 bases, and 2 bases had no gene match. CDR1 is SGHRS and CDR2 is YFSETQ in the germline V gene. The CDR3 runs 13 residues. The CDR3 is CASKQGTNYGYTF. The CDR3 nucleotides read TGCGCCAGCAAACAGGGGACTAACTATGGCTACACCTTC.

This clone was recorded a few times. CDR3 in DNA: TGTGCCAGCAGCCCGGGGACAGCCAATCAGCCCCAGCATTTT. Translating it yields CASSPGTANQPQHF. V and J are TRBV6-6 and TRBJ1-5; 7 positions match TRBD1. V was clipped by 6 bases and J by 3 bases; unmatched bases: 5. There are 14 residues in the CDR3. Germline loops: CDR1 MNHNY, CDR2 SVGAGI (reference sequence).

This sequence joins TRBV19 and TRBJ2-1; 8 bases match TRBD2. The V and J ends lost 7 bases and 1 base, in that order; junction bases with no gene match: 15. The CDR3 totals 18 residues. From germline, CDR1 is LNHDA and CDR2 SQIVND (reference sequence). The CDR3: CASTEGRAGARSYNEQFF. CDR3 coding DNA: TGTGCCAGTACGGAGGGTCGAGCGGGAGCAAGGTCCTACAATGAGCAGTTCTTC.

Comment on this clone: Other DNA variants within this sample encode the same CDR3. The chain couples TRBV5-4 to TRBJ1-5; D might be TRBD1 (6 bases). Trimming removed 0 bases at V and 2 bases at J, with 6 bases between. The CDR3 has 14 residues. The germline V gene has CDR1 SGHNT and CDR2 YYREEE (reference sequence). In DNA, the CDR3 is TGTGCCAGCAGCTTGGCAGGGGGCAATCAGCCCCAGCATTTT. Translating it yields CASSLAGGNQPQHF. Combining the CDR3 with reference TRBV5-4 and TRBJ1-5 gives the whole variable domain ETGVTQSPTHLIKTRGQQVTLRCSSQSGHNTVSWYQQALGQGPQFIFQYYREEENGRGNFPPRFSGLQFPNYSSELNVNALELDDSALYLCASSLAGGNQPQHFGDGTRLSIL.

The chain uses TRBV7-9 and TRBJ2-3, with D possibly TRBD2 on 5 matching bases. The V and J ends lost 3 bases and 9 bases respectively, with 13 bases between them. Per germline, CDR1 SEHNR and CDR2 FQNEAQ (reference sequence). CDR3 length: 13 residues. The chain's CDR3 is CASSFGETGTQYF. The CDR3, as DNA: TGTGCCAGCAGCTTCGGGGAGACCGGGACGCAGTATTTT.

As DNA, the CDR3 is TGTGCCAGCAGTGAAGTCGTCGCGAGCTCTGGAAACACCATATATTTT. Protein product: CASSEVVASSGNTIYF. This rearrangement joins TRBV6-1 to TRBJ1-3; the D is unclear. V lost 1 base, J lost 0 bases, and 10 bases lay in between. CDR1 and CDR2 from the germline V gene are MNHNS and SASEGT. The CDR3 is made up of 16 amino acids.

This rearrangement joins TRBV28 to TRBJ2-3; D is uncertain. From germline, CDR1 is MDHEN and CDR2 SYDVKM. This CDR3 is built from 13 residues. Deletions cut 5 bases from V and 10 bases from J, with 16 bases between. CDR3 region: CASSPPVARAQYF. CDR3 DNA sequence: TGTGCCAGCAGTCCCCCGGTGGCCCGGGCGCAGTATTTT.

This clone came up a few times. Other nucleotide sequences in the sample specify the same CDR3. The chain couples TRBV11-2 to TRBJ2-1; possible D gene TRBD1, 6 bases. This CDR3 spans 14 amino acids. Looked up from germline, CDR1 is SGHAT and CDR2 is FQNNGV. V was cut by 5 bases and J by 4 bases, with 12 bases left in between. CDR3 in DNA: TGTGCCAGCAGCCCCCTCGGGACATACAATGAGCAGTTCTTC. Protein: CASSPLGTYNEQFF.

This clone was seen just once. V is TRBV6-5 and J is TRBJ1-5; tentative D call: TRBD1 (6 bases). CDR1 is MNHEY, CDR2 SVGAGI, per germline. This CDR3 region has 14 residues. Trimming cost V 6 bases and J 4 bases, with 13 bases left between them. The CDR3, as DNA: TGTGCCAGCAGCCCACAGGGCCAAAATCAGCCCCAGCATTTT. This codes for CASSPQGQNQPQHF.